The next 19 T cell receptor beta chains were all read from a single sample in a study of CD8 T cells in ankylosing spondylitis. Notes on the study in general: Among TCR beta sequences, a motif of eight highly homologous variants appeared characteristic of ankylosing spondylitis blood.

For these TCRs, the target antigens are not known. One entry per CDR3 protein results from TCRdb running MiXCR on the 5' RACE reads. The sample has about 700,000 distinct CDR3 sequences, under 20% seen once. Material: blood, either unsorted or a sorted T cell fraction (not recorded which). These receptors came from a male donor with ankylosing spondylitis.

This clonotype was recorded many times. This chain uses TRBV5-1 with TRBJ1-1, with D possibly TRBD1 on 6 matching bases. This CDR3 has 14 residues. V dropped 3 bases and J dropped 1 base, with 10 bases sitting between them. Germline values: CDR1 SGHRS, CDR2 YFSETQ. The CDR3 sequence: CASSWGHGNTEAFF. The DNA for the CDR3 is TGCGCCAGCAGCTGGGGACACGGGAACACTGAAGCTTTCTTT.

The V and J genes are TRBV6-5 and TRBJ2-7; possibly TRBD1 for D (6 bases). CDR3 size: 15 residues. V dropped 0 bases and J dropped 5 bases, with 14 bases sitting between them. The germline CDR1 and CDR2 sequences are MNHEY and SVGAGI. CDR3 sequence: CASSYSDSWVDEQYF. CDR3 sequence (DNA): TGTGCCAGCAGTTACTCGGACAGCTGGGTGGACGAGCAGTACTTC.

The chain recombines TRBV7-9 with TRBJ2-7; TRBD2 aligns across 15 bases. This CDR3 comprises 17 residues. V shed 1 base and J 5 bases; nucleotides not matched to a gene: 6. Germline V gives CDR1 SEHNR, CDR2 FQNEAQ (reference sequence). Here the CDR3 DNA reads TGTGCCAGCAGCTTAGTTGCGGGACTAGCGGGAGGAAACGAGCAGTACTTC. Translating gives CASSLVAGLAGGNEQYF.

This clonotype turned up a few times. The chain employs TRBV2 and TRBJ2-1, with 10 nucleotides matching TRBD2. Germline CDR1 and CDR2: SNHLY and FYNNEI. The J segment lost 9 bases and the V segment lost 4 bases, leaving 12 bases of the junction unmatched. The CDR3 extends over 16 amino acids. Here the CDR3 DNA reads TGTGCCAGCAGTGGGCTAGCGGGGGCCCCCCGTTCTGAGCAGTTCTTC. Protein product: CASSGLAGAPRSEQFF.

The chain uses TRBV4-1 and TRBJ1-5; 8 bases match TRBD1. The V and J ends lost 0 bases and 2 bases, in that order; junction bases with no gene match: 6. Per the germline V gene, CDR1 is MGHRA and CDR2 is YSYEKL. This CDR3 has 17 residues. The CDR3 reads CASSQEYPTGGNQPQHF. CDR3 DNA sequence: TGCGCCAGCAGCCAAGAATACCCGACAGGGGGCAATCAGCCCCAGCATTTT.

The chain employs TRBV15 and TRBJ2-4, with 10 positions matching TRBD1. CDR1 is LNHNV and CDR2 is YYDKDF in the germline V gene (reference sequence). The CDR3 consists of 20 residues. Germline trimming cut 1 base from V and 1 base from J; bases unmatched to any gene: 13. CDR3 in DNA: TGTGCCACCAGCAGAGGACAGGGGGCTCTAACTGGGGAGGCCAAAAACATTCAGTACTTC. This encodes CATSRGQGALTGEAKNIQYF.

As concerns this clonotype: A junction end diverges from the germline sequence, so it may reflect a read error. This chain joins TRBV20-1 and TRBJ2-5; D perhaps matches TRBD2 (7 bases). CDR3 length equals 14 residues. Per germline, CDR1 DFQATT and CDR2 SNEGSKA (reference sequence). CDR3 sequence (DNA): TGCAGTGCTAGAGATTGGGGGGCGGGGGAGACCCATTACTTC. It translates to CSARDWGAGETHYF.

V usage is TRBV6-1 and J usage is TRBJ1-5; D remains ambiguous. CDR1 and CDR2 from the germline V gene are MNHNS and SASEGT. V shed 5 bases and J shed 0 bases, with 11 bases lying between them. The CDR3 length is 15 residues. CDR3 loop: CASSLDTYSNQPQHF. CDR3 coding DNA: TGTGCCAGCAGTCTAGACACCTATAGCAATCAGCCCCAGCATTTT.

This clonotype was counted once. The rearrangement links TRBV20-1 to TRBJ1-1; a weak D match, TRBD1 (5 bases). CDR3 size: 13 residues. Trimming shortened V by 2 bases and J by 3 bases, and 10 bases separated the two germline ends. The germline gives CDR1 DFQATT, CDR2 SNEGSKA (reference sequence). The CDR3 is CSARTDSYTEAFF. Here the CDR3 DNA reads TGCAGTGCTAGAACCGACAGCTACACTGAAGCTTTCTTT.

This clonotype was observed a few times. The chain recombines TRBV2 with TRBJ1-5; maybe TRBD1 (6 bases). The CDR3 has 15 amino acids. Trimming shortened V by 7 bases and J by 3 bases, and 16 bases separated the two germline ends. Germline V CDR1 and CDR2: SNHLY, FYNNEI. DNA of the CDR3: TGTGCCAGCACCCAGACAGGTCTCCTCAATCAGCCCCAGCATTTT. Residues: CASTQTGLLNQPQHF.

This clonotype was observed a handful of times. Germline and junction disagree at one end, which may indicate a read error. This sequence joins TRBV6-1 and TRBJ1-5, with a tentative D call TRBD1 (6 bases). The CDR3 is 15 residues long. The germline V gene encodes CDR1 MNHNS and CDR2 SASEGT. This CDR3 is CASSEGGQTNQPQHF. In DNA, the CDR3 is TGCGCCAGCAGTGAAGGGGGTCAGACCAATCAGCCCCAGCATTTT.

The CDR3 nucleotides read TGCAGTACCCCGGTAGGGACAGAGGGAAAAGCGGGAGCACACCAAGAGACCCAGTACTTC. The encoded protein is CSTPVGTEGKAGAHQETQYF. The rearrangement joins TRBV29-1 to TRBJ2-5; TRBD2 is a possible D gene (8 bases). CDR1 and CDR2 (germline): SQVTM, ANQGSEA. The CDR3 consists of 20 residues.

The chain couples TRBV11-2 to TRBJ2-5; 8 nucleotides match TRBD2. CDR3 length: 14 residues. The V and J ends lost 5 bases and 4 bases, in that order; junction bases with no gene match: 6. Germline V gene lookup returns CDR1 SGHAT and CDR2 FQNNGV. The CDR3 DNA reads as TGTGCCAGCAGCCTCTTAGCGGGGACAGAGACCCAGTACTTC. This translates into CASSLLAGTETQYF.

This clonotype came up a few times. The chain recombines TRBV12-3 or TRBV12-4 with TRBJ2-1, with D perhaps TRBD2 (6 bases). The CDR3 is made up of 16 amino acids. The V and J ends lost 6 bases and 5 bases respectively, with 20 bases between them. The CDR3 nucleotides are TGTGCCAGCAGCCGACCTCTAGCGTACCGGGACAATGAGCAGTTCTTC. It codes for CASSRPLAYRDNEQFF.

V and J are TRBV10-3 and TRBJ2-3, with D perhaps TRBD1 (6 bases). V was pared by 5 bases and J by 1 base, with 7 bases between. The CDR3 spans 13 residues. Germline loops: CDR1 ENHRY, CDR2 SYGVKD. The CDR3 sequence: CAISRQGTDTQYF. DNA for the CDR3: TGTGCCATCAGTCGACAGGGCACAGATACGCAGTATTTT.

This clonotype has at least ten counts. V and J are TRBV10-3 and TRBJ1-1; TRBD1 agrees at 7 bases. The CDR3 extends over 13 amino acids. Germline V gene sequence: CDR1 ENHRY, CDR2 SYGVKD. Trimming cost V 7 bases and J 2 bases; bases outside gene matches: 4. Written as DNA, the CDR3 is TGTGCCATCACCGGACAGGCCAACACTGAAGCTTTCTTT. Translation: CAITGQANTEAFF.

The chain uses TRBV4-3 and TRBJ2-1, with D perhaps TRBD2 (6 bases). The V and J ends lost 7 bases and 0 bases respectively, with 22 bases between them. The CDR3 totals 18 residues. Germline values: CDR1 LGHNA, CDR2 YSLEER. The CDR3: CASTPVVAGWSSYNEQFF. In DNA form, the CDR3 reads TGCGCCAGCACCCCAGTCGTGGCGGGATGGAGCTCCTACAATGAGCAGTTCTTC.

The rearrangement links TRBV7-2 to TRBJ1-2; D perhaps matches TRBD1 (5 bases). This CDR3 region has 13 residues. V lost 6 bases and J 8 bases, leaving 16 bases between the germline ends. Germline V gene sequence: CDR1 SGHTA, CDR2 FQGNSA. The CDR3 region has the DNA TGTGCCAGCAGTCGGGACCCCAGAAGGGGCTACACCTTC. Translation: CASSRDPRRGYTF. Complete variable domain (other parts from reference TRBV7-2 and TRBJ1-2): GAGVSQSPSNKVTEKGKDVELRCDPISGHTALYWYRQSLGQGLEFLIYFQGNSAPDKSGLPSDRFSAERTGGSVSTLTIQRTQQEDSAVYLCASSRDPRRGYTFGSGTRLTVV.

The rearrangement uses TRBV6-2 or TRBV6-3 and TRBJ2-7, with 9 bases aligning to TRBD2. Germline lookup yields CDR1 MNHEY and CDR2 SVGEGT. This CDR3 spans 13 amino acids. With 4 bases clipped from V and 3 bases from J, the junction kept 1 base outside the gene matches. CDR3 in amino acids: CASSSSGNYEQYF. DNA of the CDR3: TGTGCCAGCAGTTCTAGCGGGAACTACGAGCAGTACTTC.